This record looks at one T cell receptor (beta chain) sequence and its context. What this receptor recognizes is not known. The junction differs from germline at one of its ends, possibly a read error. Interpreted using the paper, the time point label stands for: after preoperative PTX-NDP chemotherapy. Paclitaxel-nedaplatin was administered to patients as preoperative chemotherapy before surgery. This sample was included in a study of esophageal squamous cell carcinoma under preoperative chemotherapy (dated by TCRdb to the late 2010s). General notes on the study: The study profiled TCR repertoires of both peripheral blood T cells and tumor-infiltrating lymphocytes. The cohort comprised four to six patients with primary esophageal squamous cell carcinoma. The study assessed how paclitaxel-nedaplatin chemotherapy affected T-cell receptor repertoires in patients with esophageal squamous cell carcinoma. Repertoires from samples obtained before paclitaxel-nedaplatin therapy were compared with repertoires from samples obtained after paclitaxel-nedaplatin therapy.

Receptor libraries were prepared by PCR. The sample was run on a HiSeq X Ten. High-throughput sequencing was used to characterize TCR repertoires. In TCRdb, the public reads were trimmed at Q25 with fastp and aligned with MiXCR, with productive beta chains retained. CDR3 protein sequences are deduplicated, and each keeps its most common genes and DNA. The sample includes roughly 9,300 distinct CDR3 sequences, with approximately 48% observed a single time. The ten largest clones add up to approximately 15% of the sample. The paper as a whole reports these results and caveats: Only five or six patients with esophageal squamous cell carcinoma were analyzed, making for a small cohort. Clonotype frequencies shifted immediately and substantially under paclitaxel-nedaplatin therapy, and abundant clones were more likely to contract than to amplify. Tumor-infiltrating lymphocytes after treatment appeared to come partly from peripheral T cells migrating into the tumor, rather than solely from local clonal changes. After chemotherapy, TCR diversity rose significantly in peripheral T cells, but this increase was not seen in tumor-infiltrating lymphocytes.

The receptor was derived from a human donor with esophageal squamous cell carcinoma. The donor label of this sample is uncertain. The specimen was collected from a patient given preoperative chemotherapy.

The CDR3 here reads CASSLRQADYGYNF. At the DNA level, the sequence is TGTGCCAGCAGTTTAAGGCAGGCGGACTATGGCTACAACTTC. Rearrangement joined TRBV12-3 or TRBV12-4 to TRBJ1-2; no D gene can be assigned with confidence. The CDR3 has 14 amino acids, counting the end cysteine and phenylalanine. Left in the record is the CDR3 DNA by itself, 42 bases read in frame from the first base.